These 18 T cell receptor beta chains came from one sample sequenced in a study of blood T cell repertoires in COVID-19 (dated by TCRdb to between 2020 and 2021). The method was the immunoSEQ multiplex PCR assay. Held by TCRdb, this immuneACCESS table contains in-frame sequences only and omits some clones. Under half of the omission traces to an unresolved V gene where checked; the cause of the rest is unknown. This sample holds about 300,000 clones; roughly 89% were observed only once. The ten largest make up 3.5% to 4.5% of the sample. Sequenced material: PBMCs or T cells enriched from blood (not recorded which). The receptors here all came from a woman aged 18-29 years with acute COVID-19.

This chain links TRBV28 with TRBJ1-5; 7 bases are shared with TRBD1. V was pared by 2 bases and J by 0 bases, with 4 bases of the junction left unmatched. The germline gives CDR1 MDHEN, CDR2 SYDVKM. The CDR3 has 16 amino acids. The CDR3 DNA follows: TGTGCCAGCAGTTTACTTACAGGGGCTAGCAATCAGCCCCAGCATTTT. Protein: CASSLLTGASNQPQHF.

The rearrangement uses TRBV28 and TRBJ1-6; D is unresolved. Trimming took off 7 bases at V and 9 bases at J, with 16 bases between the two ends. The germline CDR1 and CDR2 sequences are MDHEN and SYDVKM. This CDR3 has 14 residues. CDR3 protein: CASNSGSSLSPLHF. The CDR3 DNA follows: TGTGCCAGCAATAGCGGCAGTTCCCTTTCACCCCTCCACTTT.

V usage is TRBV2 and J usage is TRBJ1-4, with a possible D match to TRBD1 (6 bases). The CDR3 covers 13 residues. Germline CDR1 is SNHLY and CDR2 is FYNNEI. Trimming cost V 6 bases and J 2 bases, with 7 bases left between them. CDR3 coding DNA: TGTGCCAGCAGCCAGGGGACTAATGAAAAACTGTTTTTT. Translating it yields CASSQGTNEKLFF.

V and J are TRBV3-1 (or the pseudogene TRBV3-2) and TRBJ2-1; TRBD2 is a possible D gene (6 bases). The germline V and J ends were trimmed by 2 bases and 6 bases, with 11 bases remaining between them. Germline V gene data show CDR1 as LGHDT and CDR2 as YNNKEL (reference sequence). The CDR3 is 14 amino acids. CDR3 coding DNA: TGTGCCAGCAGCCAAAAAGTGGGAGGCAATGAGCAGTTCTTC. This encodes CASSQKVGGNEQFF.

The CDR3 DNA reads as TGCGCCAGCAGCTTTGAGGGACAGGGAATCGATCGCTACACCTTC. Protein sequence: CASSFEGQGIDRYTF. The V and J genes are TRBV5-1 and TRBJ1-2; 9 bases align to TRBD1. After removal of 2 bases from V and 9 bases from J, the junction contained 11 bases not matched to a gene. The germline V gene has CDR1 SGHRS and CDR2 YFSETQ. This CDR3 is 15 amino acids long.

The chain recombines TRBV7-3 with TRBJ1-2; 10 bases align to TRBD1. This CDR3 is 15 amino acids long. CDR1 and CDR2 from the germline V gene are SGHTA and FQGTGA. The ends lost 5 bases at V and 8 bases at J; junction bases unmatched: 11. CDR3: CASSAWDRGSEGYTF. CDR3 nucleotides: TGTGCCAGCAGCGCCTGGGACAGGGGATCGGAGGGCTACACCTTC.

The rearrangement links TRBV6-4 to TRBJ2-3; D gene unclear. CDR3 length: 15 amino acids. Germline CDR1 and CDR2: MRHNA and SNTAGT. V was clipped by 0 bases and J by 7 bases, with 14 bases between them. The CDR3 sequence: CASSDSASLVHTQYF. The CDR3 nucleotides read TGTGCCAGCAGTGACTCGGCTAGTTTGGTCCATACGCAGTATTTT.

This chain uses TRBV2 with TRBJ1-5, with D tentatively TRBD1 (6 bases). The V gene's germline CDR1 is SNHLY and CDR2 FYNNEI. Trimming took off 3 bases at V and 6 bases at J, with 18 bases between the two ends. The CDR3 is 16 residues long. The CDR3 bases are TGTGCCAGCAGTGATAGTCCGCGGGGGGGCATTCAGCCCCAGCATTTT. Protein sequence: CASSDSPRGGIQPQHF. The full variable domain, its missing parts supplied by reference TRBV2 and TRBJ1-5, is EPEVTQTPSHQVTQMGQEVILRCVPISNHLYFYWYRQILGQKVEFLVSFYNNEISEKSEIFDDQFSVERPDGSNFTLKIRSTKLEDSAMYFCASSDSPRGGIQPQHFGDGTRLSIL.

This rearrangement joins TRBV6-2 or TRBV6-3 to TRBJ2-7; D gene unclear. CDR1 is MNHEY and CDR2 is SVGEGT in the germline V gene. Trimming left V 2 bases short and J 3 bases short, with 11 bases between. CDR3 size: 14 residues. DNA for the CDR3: TGTGCCAGCAGTTACAGCCTTCCTCGCTACGAGCAGTACTTC. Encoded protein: CASSYSLPRYEQYF.

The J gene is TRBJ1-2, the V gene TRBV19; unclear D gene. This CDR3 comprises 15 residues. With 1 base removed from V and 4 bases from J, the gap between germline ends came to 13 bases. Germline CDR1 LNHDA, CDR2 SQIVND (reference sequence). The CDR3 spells CASSIGPGIGYGYTF. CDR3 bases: TGTGCCAGTAGTATAGGTCCGGGGATTGGCTATGGCTACACCTTC.

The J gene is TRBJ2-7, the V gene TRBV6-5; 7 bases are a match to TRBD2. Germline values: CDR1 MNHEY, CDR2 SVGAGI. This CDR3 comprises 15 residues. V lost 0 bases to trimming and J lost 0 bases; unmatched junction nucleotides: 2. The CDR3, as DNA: TGTGCCAGCAGTTACTCGGGCGGGAGCTCCTACGAGCAGTACTTC. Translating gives CASSYSGGSSYEQYF.

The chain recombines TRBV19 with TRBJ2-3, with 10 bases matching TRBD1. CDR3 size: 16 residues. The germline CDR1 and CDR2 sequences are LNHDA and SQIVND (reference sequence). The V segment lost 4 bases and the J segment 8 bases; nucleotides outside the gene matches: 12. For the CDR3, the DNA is TGTGCCAGTAGTACTCTGGGACAGGGGTCGGAGGCTACGCAGTATTTT. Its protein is CASSTLGQGSEATQYF.

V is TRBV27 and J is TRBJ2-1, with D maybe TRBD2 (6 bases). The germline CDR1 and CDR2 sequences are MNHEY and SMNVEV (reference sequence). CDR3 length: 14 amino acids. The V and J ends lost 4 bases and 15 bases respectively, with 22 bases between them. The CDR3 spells CASSSPLRESLRFF. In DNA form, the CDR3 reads TGTGCCAGCAGTTCCCCGCTCCGGGAGTCTCTCCGGTTCTTC.

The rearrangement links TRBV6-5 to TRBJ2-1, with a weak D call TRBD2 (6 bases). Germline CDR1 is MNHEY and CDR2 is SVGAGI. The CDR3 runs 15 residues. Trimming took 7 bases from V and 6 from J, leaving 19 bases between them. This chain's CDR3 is CASTLSGLAINEQFF. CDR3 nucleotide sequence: TGTGCCAGCACCCTATCAGGGCTAGCGATCAATGAGCAGTTCTTC.

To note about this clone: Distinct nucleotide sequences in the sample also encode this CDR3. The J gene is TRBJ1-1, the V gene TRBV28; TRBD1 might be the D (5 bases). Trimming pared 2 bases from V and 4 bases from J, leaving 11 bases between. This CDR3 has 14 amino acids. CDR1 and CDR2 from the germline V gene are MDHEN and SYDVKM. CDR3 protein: CASSLGRVGTEAFF. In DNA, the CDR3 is TGTGCCAGCAGTTTAGGCAGGGTCGGCACTGAAGCTTTCTTT.

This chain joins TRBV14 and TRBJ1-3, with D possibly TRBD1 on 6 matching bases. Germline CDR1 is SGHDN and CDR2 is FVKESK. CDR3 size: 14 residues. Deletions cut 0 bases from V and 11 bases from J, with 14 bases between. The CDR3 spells CASSQDGGLKSIYF. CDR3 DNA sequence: TGTGCCAGCAGCCAAGACGGGGGGCTTAAATCCATATATTTT. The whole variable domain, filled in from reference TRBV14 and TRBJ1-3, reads EAGVTQFPSHSVIEKGQTVTLRCDPISGHDNLYWYRRVMGKEIKFLLHFVKESKQDESGMPNNRFLAERTGGTYSTLKVQPAELEDSGVYFCASSQDGGLKSIYFGEGSWLTVV.

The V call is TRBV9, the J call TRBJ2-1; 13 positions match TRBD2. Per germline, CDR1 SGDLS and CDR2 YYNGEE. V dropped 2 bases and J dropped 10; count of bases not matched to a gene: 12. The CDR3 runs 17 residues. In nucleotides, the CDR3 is TGTGCCAGCAGCGTCTCCTGGACTAGCGGGAGAGCAATGGAGCAGTTCTTC. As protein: CASSVSWTSGRAMEQFF. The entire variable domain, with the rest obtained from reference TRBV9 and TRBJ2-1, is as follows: DSGVTQTPKHLITATGQRVTLRCSPRSGDLSVYWYQQSLDQGLQFLIQYYNGEERAKGNILERFSAQQFPDLHSELNLSSLELGDSALYFCASSVSWTSGRAMEQFFGPGTRLTVL.

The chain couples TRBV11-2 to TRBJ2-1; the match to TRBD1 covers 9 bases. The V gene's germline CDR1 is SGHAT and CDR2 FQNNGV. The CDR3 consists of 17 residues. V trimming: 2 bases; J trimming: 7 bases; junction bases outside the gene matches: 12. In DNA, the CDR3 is TGTGCCAGCAGCTTATCTTATCCACAGGGGGCTCTGAATGAGCAGTTCTTC. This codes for CASSLSYPQGALNEQFF.